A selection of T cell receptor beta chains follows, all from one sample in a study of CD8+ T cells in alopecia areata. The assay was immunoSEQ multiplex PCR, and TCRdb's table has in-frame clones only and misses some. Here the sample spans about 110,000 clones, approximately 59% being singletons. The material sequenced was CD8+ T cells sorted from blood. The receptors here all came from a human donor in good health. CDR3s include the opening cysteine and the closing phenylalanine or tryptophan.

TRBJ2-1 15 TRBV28 CASSDSGLADNEQFF
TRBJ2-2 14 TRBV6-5 CASRQGSNTGELFF
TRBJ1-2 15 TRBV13 CASSFLGTGGDGYTF
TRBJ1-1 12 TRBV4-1 CASSSGGTEAFF
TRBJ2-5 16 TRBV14 CASSLGLAGRRETQYF
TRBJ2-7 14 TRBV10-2 CASMGAITGYEQYF
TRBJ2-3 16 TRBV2 CASSDERGGLTDTQYF
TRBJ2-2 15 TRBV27 CASSLDRGRTGELFF
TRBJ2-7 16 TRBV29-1 CSVEEGLAGATYEQYF
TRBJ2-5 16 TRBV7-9 CASSLFIGGQQETQYF
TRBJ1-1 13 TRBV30 CAWSGGLGTEAFF
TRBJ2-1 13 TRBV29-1 CSVPGQGNNEQFF
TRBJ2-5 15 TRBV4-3 CASSQGTGPGETQYF
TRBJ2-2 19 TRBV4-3 CASSQSTAGPYAPTGELFF
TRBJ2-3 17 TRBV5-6 CASRDNSGQGNTDTQYF
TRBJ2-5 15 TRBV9 CASSVSGRYQETQYF
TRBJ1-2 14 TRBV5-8 CASSFRGGFYGYTF
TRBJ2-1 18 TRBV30 CAWSMGLAGGTTYNEQFF
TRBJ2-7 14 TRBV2 CAGDTGGSSYEQYF
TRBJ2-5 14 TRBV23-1 CASSRTGYQETQYF
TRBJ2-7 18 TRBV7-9 CASSSDPGTPDPTYEQYF
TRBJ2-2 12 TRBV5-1 CASSWESGELFF